The sequence of this TCR beta chain was determined in a study of T cell responses to AZD1222 COVID-19 vaccine. Study results and caveats: A rise in Spike-specific TCR breadth and depth followed two AZD1222 doses. Clonal diversity may have been underestimated, and the donors were mostly white British, with more females than males. Nearly half of the spike-specific TCRs reportedly recognize variant regions that carry no mutations. Just five or six AZD1222 recipients were seropositive at baseline.

Worth noting for this clone: Its antigen remains unknown.

Trimming removed 0 bases from V and 1 base from J, with 12 bases in between. CDR1 is SQVTM and CDR2 is ANQGSEA in the germline V gene. CDR3 length: 15 residues. TCRdb's table, derived via immunoSEQ multiplex PCR, lists solely in-frame clones and lacks some. Of 200,000 or so clones in the sample, roughly 92% were seen once. This sequence originates from an adult in good health. Specimen: peripheral blood, collected on day 0 of AZD1222 vaccination. This chain uses TRBV29-1 with TRBJ1-2; D ambiguous. DNA of the CDR3: TGCAGCGTTGAAGATATGGGTTCCGGTAACTATGGCTACACCTTC. Translating gives CSVEDMGSGNYGYTF.